The entry below describes one T cell receptor (beta chain). This entry is derived from a study of shared clonotypes between healthy human individuals. Profiling relied on immunoSEQ multiplex PCR, and the TCRdb table lists in-frame clones only, not all of them. This table holds 2,500,000 or so clones, 85% to 95% found once. A CD45RA-negative memory subset and a CD45RA+ naive subset were separated from the CD4+ cells. The CDR3 runs 13 residues. V lost 3 bases and J lost 2, with 6 bases in between. Germline V CDR1 and CDR2: ENHRY, SYGVKD. The sample comprised naive CD4+ T cells from PBMCs. Subset indicated: CD45RA+ positively selected. The chain carries TRBV10-3 and TRBJ2-3; D remains ambiguous. This TCR came from a young man in good health. Some clones in this sample may be carry-over from other donors' samples. The CDR3 reads CAISDRNTDTQYF. The CDR3 nucleotides read TGTGCCATCAGTGACAGGAACACAGATACGCAGTATTTT.